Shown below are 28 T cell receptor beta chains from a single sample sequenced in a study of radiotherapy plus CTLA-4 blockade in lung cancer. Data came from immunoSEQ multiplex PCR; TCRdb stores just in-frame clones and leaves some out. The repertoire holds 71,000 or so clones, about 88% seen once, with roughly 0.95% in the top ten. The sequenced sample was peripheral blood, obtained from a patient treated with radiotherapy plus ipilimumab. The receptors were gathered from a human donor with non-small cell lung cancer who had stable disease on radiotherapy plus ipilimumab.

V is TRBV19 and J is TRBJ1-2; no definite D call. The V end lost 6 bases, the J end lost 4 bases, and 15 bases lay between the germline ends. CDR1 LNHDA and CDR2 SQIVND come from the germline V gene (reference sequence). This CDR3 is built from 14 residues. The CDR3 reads CASSRRRGSYGYTF. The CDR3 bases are TGTGCCAGTAGCCGCCGCCGGGGATCCTATGGCTACACCTTC.

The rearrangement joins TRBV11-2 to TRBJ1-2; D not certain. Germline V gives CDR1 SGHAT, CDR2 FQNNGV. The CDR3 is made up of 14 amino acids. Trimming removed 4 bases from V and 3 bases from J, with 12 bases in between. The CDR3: CASSSTGQDYGYTF. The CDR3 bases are TGTGCCAGCAGCTCAACCGGGCAGGACTATGGCTACACCTTC.

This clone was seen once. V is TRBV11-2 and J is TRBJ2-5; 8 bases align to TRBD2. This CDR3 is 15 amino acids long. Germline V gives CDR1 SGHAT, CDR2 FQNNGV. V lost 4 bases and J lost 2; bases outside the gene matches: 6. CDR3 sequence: CASSSPTGGQETQYF. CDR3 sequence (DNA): TGTGCCAGCAGCTCCCCCACGGGGGGGCAAGAGACCCAGTACTTC.

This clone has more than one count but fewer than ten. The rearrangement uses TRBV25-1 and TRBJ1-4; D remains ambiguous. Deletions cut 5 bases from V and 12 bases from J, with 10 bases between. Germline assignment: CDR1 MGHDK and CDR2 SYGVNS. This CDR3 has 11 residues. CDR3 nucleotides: TGTGCCAGCAGTCGGGTAGGAGAACTGTTTTTT. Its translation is CASSRVGELFF. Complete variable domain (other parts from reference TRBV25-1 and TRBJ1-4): EADIYQTPRYLVIGTGKKITLECSQTMGHDKMYWYQQDPGMELHLIHYSYGVNSTEKGDLSSESTVSRIRTEHFPLTLESARPSHTSQYLCASSRVGELFFGSGTQLSVL.

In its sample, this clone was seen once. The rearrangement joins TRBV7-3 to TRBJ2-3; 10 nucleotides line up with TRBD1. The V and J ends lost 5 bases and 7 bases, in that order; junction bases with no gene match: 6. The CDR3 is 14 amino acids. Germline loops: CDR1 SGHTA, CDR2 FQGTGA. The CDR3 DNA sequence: TGTGCCAGCAGCCCGGGACAGGGGATCAATACGCAGTATTTT. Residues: CASSPGQGINTQYF.

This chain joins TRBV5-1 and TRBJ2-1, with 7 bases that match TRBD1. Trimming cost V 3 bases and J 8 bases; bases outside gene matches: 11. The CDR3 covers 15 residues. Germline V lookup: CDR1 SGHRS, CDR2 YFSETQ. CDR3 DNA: TGCGCCAGCAGCTCCTTGACAGGGTTAACTGATGAGCAGTTCTTC. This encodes CASSSLTGLTDEQFF.

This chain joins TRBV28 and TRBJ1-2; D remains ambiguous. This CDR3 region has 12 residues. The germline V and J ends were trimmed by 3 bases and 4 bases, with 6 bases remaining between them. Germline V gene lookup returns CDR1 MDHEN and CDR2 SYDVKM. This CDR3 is CASSFLIYGYTF. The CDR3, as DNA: TGTGCCAGCAGTTTTCTTATCTATGGCTACACCTTC.

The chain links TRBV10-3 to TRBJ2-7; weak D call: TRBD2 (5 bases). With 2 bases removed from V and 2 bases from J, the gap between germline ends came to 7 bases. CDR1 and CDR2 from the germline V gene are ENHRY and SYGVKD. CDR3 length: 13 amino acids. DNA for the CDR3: TGTGCCATCAGTGAGGGGAGAACCTACGAGCAGTACTTC. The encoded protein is CAISEGRTYEQYF.

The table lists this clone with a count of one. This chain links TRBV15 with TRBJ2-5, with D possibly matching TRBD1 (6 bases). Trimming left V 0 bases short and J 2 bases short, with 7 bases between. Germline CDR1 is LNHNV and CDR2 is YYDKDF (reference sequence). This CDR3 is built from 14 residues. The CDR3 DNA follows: TGTGCCACCAGCAGAGACAGGGGACAAGAGACCCAGTACTTC. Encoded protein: CATSRDRGQETQYF.

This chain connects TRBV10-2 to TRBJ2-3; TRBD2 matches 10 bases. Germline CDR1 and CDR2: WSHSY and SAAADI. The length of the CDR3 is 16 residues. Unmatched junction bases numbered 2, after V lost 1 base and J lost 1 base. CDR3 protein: CASSEYLAGGTDTQYF. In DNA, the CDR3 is TGCGCCAGCAGTGAGTACCTAGCGGGGGGCACAGATACGCAGTATTTT.

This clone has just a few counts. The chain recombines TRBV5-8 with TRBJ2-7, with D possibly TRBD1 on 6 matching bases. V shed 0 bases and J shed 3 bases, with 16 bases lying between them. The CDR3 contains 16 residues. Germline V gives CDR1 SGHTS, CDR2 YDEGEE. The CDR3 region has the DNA TGTGCCAGCAGCTTGGATTCCCGGACAGTTTACTACGAGCAGTACTTC. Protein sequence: CASSLDSRTVYYEQYF.

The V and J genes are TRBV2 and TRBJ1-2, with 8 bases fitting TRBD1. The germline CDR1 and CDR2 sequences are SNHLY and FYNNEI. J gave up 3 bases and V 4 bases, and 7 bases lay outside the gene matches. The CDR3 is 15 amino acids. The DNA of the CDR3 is TGTGCCAGCAGTGGGGGAGACAGGGGATACTATGGCTACACCTTC. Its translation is CASSGGDRGYYGYTF. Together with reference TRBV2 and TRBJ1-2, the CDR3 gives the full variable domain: EPEVTQTPSHQVTQMGQEVILRCVPISNHLYFYWYRQILGQKVEFLVSFYNNEISEKSEIFDDQFSVERPDGSNFTLKIRSTKLEDSAMYFCASSGGDRGYYGYTFGSGTRLTVV.

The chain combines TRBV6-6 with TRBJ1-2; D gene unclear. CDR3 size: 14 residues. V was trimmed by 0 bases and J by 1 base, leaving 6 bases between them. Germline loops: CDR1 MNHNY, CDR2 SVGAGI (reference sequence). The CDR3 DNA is TGTGCCAGCAGTTACTCCGGCAGTAACTATGGCTACACCTTC. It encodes CASSYSGSNYGYTF.

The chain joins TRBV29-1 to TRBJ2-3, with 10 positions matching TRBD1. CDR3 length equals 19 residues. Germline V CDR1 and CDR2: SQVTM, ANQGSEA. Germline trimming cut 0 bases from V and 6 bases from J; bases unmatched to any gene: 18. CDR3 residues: CSVEDPPVSAGQGLDTQYF. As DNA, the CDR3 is TGCAGCGTTGAAGATCCCCCTGTCTCGGCGGGACAGGGGCTGGATACGCAGTATTTT.

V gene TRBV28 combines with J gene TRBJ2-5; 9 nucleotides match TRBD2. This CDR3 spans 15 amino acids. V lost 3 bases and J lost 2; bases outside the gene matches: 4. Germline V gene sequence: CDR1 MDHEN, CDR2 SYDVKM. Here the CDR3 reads CASSLGAGGQETQYF. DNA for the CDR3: TGTGCCAGCAGTTTGGGAGCGGGGGGTCAAGAGACCCAGTACTTC.

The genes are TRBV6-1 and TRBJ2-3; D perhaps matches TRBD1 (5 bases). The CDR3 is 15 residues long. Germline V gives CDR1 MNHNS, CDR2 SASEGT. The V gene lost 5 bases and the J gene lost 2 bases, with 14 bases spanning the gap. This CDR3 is CASSRGSLTTDTQYF. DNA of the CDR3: TGTGCCAGCAGTAGGGGATCGTTGACCACAGATACGCAGTATTTT.

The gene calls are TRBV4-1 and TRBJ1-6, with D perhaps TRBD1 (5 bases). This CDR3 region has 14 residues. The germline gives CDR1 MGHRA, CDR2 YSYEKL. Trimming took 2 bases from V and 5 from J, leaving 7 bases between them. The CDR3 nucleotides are TGCGCCAGCAGCCAACCAGGGAATAATTCACCCCTCCACTTT. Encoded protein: CASSQPGNNSPLHF.

This CDR3 reads CASSSGTGVTDTQYF. The CDR3 nucleotides are TGTGCCAGCAGCTCCGGGACAGGGGTCACAGATACGCAGTATTTT. The chain recombines TRBV7-9 with TRBJ2-3, with 10 bases aligning to TRBD1. Germline CDR1 and CDR2: SEHNR and FQNEAQ (reference sequence). V lost 4 bases, J lost 2 bases, and 3 bases stayed unmatched. CDR3 length: 15 residues.

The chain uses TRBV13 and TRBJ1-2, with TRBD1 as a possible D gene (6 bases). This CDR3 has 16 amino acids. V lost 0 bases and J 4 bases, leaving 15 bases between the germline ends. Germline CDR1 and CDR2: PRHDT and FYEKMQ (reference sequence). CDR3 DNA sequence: TGTGCCAGCAGCTTAGGAGCCCACAGGGATAGCTATGGCTACACCTTC. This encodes CASSLGAHRDSYGYTF. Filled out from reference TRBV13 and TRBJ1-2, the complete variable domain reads AAGVIQSPRHLIKEKRETATLKCYPIPRHDTVYWYQQGPGQDPQFLISFYEKMQSDKGSIPDRFSAQQFSDYHSELNMSSLELGDSALYFCASSLGAHRDSYGYTFGSGTRLTVV.

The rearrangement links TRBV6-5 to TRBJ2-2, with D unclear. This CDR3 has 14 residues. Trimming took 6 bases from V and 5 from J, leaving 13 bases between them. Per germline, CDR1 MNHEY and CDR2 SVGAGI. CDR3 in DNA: TGTGCCAGCAGCCTCGTCCCCGGGACCGGGGAGCTGTTTTTT. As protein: CASSLVPGTGELFF.

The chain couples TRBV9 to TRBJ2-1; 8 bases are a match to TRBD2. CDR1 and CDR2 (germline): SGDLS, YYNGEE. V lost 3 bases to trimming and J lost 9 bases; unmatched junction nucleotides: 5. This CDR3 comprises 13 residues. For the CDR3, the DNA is TGTGCCAGCAGCGAGGGACTAGGACGTGAGCAGTTCTTC. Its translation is CASSEGLGREQFF.

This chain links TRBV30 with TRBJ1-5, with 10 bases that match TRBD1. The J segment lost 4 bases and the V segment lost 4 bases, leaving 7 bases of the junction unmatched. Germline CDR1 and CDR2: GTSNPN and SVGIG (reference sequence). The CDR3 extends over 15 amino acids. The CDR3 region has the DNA TGTGCCTGGAACGGGGGACAGGGGAGGAATCAGCCCCAGCATTTT. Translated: CAWNGGQGRNQPQHF.

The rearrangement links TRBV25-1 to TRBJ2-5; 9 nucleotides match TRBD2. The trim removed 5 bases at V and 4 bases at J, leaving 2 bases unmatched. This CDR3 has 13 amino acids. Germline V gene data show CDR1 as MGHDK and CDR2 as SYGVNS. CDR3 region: CASSRAGGETQYF. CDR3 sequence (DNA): TGTGCCAGCAGTCGAGCGGGAGGAGAGACCCAGTACTTC.

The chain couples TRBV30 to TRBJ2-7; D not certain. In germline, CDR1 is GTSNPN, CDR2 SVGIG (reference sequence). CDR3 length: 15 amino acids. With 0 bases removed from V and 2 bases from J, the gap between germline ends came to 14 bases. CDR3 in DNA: TGTGCCTGGAGTGTGGGGTCTCTTGGGACCTACGAGCAGTACTTC. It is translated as CAWSVGSLGTYEQYF. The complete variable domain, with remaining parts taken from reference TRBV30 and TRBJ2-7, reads SQTIHQWPATLVQPVGSPLSLECTVEGTSNPNLYWYRQAAGRGLQLLFYSVGIGQISSEVPQNLSASRPQDRQFILSSKKLLLSDSGFYLCAWSVGSLGTYEQYFGPGTRLTVT.

For the CDR3, the DNA is TGTGCCAGCTCACCGACTAGCGGGATAGGTGAGCAGTTCTTC. This sequence encodes CASSPTSGIGEQFF. The J gene is TRBJ2-1, the V gene TRBV18, with TRBD2 identical over 11 bases. Germline V CDR1 and CDR2: KGHSH, LQKENI. This CDR3 contains 14 residues. The J segment lost 9 bases and the V segment lost 3 bases, leaving 4 bases of the junction unmatched. The full variable domain, completed using reference TRBV18 and TRBJ2-1, is NAGVMQNPRHLVRRRGQEARLRCSPMKGHSHVYWYRQLPEEGLKFMVYLQKENIIDESGMPKERFSAEFPKEGPSILRIQQVVRGDSAAYFCASSPTSGIGEQFFGPGTRLTVL.

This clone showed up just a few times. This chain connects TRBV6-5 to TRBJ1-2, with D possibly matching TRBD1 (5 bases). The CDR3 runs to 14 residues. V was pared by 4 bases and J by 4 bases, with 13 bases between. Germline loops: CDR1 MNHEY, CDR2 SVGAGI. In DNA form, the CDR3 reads TGTGCCAGCAGTTTCCAGGGAGATGCCTATGGCTACACCTTC. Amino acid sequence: CASSFQGDAYGYTF.

The CDR3 loop is CASSLGTGRTYEQYF. The CDR3 nucleotides read TGCGCCAGCAGCTTGGGGACAGGGAGGACCTACGAGCAGTACTTC. The V gene is TRBV5-1, the J gene TRBJ2-7; TRBD1 agrees at 8 bases. The CDR3 runs 15 residues. J was trimmed by 2 bases and V by 0 bases; bases with no gene match: 4. Per germline, CDR1 SGHRS and CDR2 YFSETQ. The full variable domain, with the rest looked up from reference TRBV5-1 and TRBJ2-7, is KAGVTQTPRYLIKTRGQQVTLSCSPISGHRSVSWYQQTPGQGLQFLFEYFSETQRNKGNFPGRFSGRQFSNSRSEMNVSTLELGDSALYLCASSLGTGRTYEQYFGPGTRLTVT.

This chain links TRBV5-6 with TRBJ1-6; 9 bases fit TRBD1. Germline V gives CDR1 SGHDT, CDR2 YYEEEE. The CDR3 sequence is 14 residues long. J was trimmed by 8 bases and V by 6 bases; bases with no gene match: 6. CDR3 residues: CASTPGQGYSPLHF. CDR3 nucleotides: TGTGCCAGCACCCCGGGACAGGGATATTCACCCCTCCACTTT.